One sample yielded the 26 T cell receptor beta chains listed below, sequenced in a study of metastatic and nonmetastatic thyroid tumors. Every patient underwent thyroid surgery untreated. TCRdb reanalyzed the PCR reads with MiXCR. The repertoire holds around 30,000 clones, with about 3.9% as singletons. Input material: blood. These receptors all stem from a female donor with papillary thyroid cancer or a benign thyroid nodule (not recorded which). Some clones in this sample may be carry-over from other donors' samples.

This clone was found a few times. This chain connects TRBV19 to TRBJ2-1, with 11 positions matching TRBD2. V lost 0 bases to trimming and J lost 3 bases; unmatched junction nucleotides: 7. The CDR3 is 18 amino acids. Germline V gene data show CDR1 as LNHDA and CDR2 as SQIVND (reference sequence). The CDR3 bases are TGTGCCAGTAGTATAGAACTAGCGGGAGCGGGGGGCTACAATGAGCAGTTCTTC. It specifies CASSIELAGAGGYNEQFF. The complete variable domain, with remaining parts taken from reference TRBV19 and TRBJ2-1, reads DGGITQSPKYLFRKEGQNVTLSCEQNLNHDAMYWYRQDPGQGLRLIYYSQIVNDFQKGDIAEGYSVSREKKESFPLTVTSAQKNPTAFYLCASSIELAGAGGYNEQFFGPGTRLTVL.

This clone was counted ten times or more. The chain combines TRBV20-1 with TRBJ2-3; TRBD1 or TRBD2 may be the D gene (5 bases each). The germline V gene encodes CDR1 DFQATT and CDR2 SNEGSKA (reference sequence). This CDR3 contains 18 residues. The ends were cut back, 1 base at V and 1 base at J, with 21 bases in the middle. This chain's CDR3 is CSARVGLRSGRGTDTQYF. The CDR3 nucleotides read TGCAGTGCTAGAGTGGGGCTGCGTTCGGGGCGAGGCACAGATACGCAGTATTTT.

This clone was picked up many times. This chain connects TRBV2 to TRBJ1-3, with a tentative D call TRBD1 (6 bases). This CDR3 spans 15 amino acids. The germline V and J ends were trimmed by 6 bases and 2 bases, with 14 bases remaining between them. CDR1 and CDR2 from the germline V gene are SNHLY and FYNNEI. The CDR3 DNA follows: TGTGCCAGCAGCGACAGGCCCTACCCTGGAAACACCATATATTTT. It yields the protein CASSDRPYPGNTIYF.

This clone has a count of ten or more. The V and J genes are TRBV25-1 and TRBJ1-1; tentatively, D is TRBD1 (5 bases). This CDR3 contains 11 residues. V was trimmed by 6 bases and J by 3 bases, leaving 5 bases between them. Germline V gene lookup returns CDR1 MGHDK and CDR2 SYGVNS. Written as DNA, the CDR3 is TGTGCCAGCAGGGGGGACACTGAAGCTTTCTTT. It translates to CASRGDTEAFF.

The table lists this clone with a few counts. The CDR3 sequence is CAIIRAGGVNTEAFF. In DNA, the CDR3 is TGTGCCATCATCCGTGCGGGGGGGGTGAACACTGAAGCTTTCTTT. The V and J genes are TRBV19 and TRBJ1-1, with D maybe TRBD1 (5 bases). V gave up 10 bases and J gave up 0 bases, with 18 bases separating them. Germline CDR1 and CDR2: LNHDA and SQIVND (reference sequence). CDR3 length: 15 residues.

The rearrangement joins TRBV6-1 to TRBJ2-7, with 9 bases aligning to TRBD1. Trimming cost V 6 bases and J 10 bases; bases outside gene matches: 13. Germline CDR1 and CDR2: MNHNS and SASEGT. This CDR3 contains 14 residues. The CDR3 bases are TGTGCCAGCAGCCGACTCACAGGGGGCGGCGAACAGTACTTC. Its protein is CASSRLTGGGEQYF.

This clone has a handful of counts. The rearrangement joins TRBV20-1 to TRBJ1-1; the D gene is possibly TRBD1 (6 bases). The ends were cut back, 1 base at V and 3 bases at J, with 6 bases in the middle. From germline, CDR1 is DFQATT and CDR2 SNEGSKA (reference sequence). The CDR3 loop spans 12 amino acids. The CDR3 protein is CSARAGDTEAFF. The CDR3 nucleotides read TGCAGTGCTAGAGCAGGGGACACTGAAGCTTTCTTT.

The chain is built from TRBV12-3 or TRBV12-4 and TRBJ2-7; the D gene is possibly TRBD1 (5 bases). The CDR3 length is 13 residues. The V and J ends lost 7 bases and 2 bases respectively, with 12 bases between them. CDR3 coding DNA: TGTGCCAGCACCCTTGACAGAGCCTACGAGCAGTACTTC. It codes for CASTLDRAYEQYF.

This clone is labeled medium-sized. V usage is TRBV28 and J usage is TRBJ2-1, with 9 bases matching TRBD1. The CDR3 contains 15 residues. Germline V gene lookup returns CDR1 MDHEN and CDR2 SYDVKM. V gave up 3 bases and J gave up 7 bases; unmatched junction bases: 7. DNA of the CDR3: TGTGCCAGCAGTTTTTCCGGGACAGGGTTGAATGAGCAGTTCTTC. It encodes CASSFSGTGLNEQFF.

This clone appeared many times. V and J are TRBV3-1 and TRBJ1-2; TRBD1 agrees at 8 bases. Germline V CDR1 and CDR2: LGHDT, YNNKEL (reference sequence). There are 13 residues in the CDR3. The V and J ends lost 5 bases and 4 bases, in that order; junction bases with no gene match: 3. The CDR3 DNA follows: TGTGCCAGCAGCGGACAGGGCGGCTATGGCTACACCTTC. This sequence encodes CASSGQGGYGYTF.

The chain couples TRBV6-1 to TRBJ2-2; possible D gene TRBD2, 5 bases. The CDR3 totals 16 residues. V shed 9 bases and J shed 0 bases, with 17 bases lying between them. Germline CDR1 and CDR2: MNHNS and SASEGT. As DNA, the CDR3 is TGTGCCAGTTTGGGGAGCGACCGCGCGAACACCGGGGAGCTGTTTTTT. It encodes CASLGSDRANTGELFF.

This clone was counted between two and nine times. V gene TRBV20-1 combines with J gene TRBJ2-2, with 7 bases identical to TRBD1. Germline V gene sequence: CDR1 DFQATT, CDR2 SNEGSKA (reference sequence). With V trimmed by 2 bases and J by 1 base, 4 bases remained unmatched. There are 15 residues in the CDR3. The CDR3 DNA reads as TGCAGTGCTAGACGCGACAGGGTGAACACCGGGGAGCTGTTTTTT. As protein: CSARRDRVNTGELFF.

This chain connects TRBV6-1 to TRBJ2-2; 9 bases are shared with TRBD1. V trimming: 6 bases; J trimming: 1 base; junction bases outside the gene matches: 6. Looked up from germline, CDR1 is MNHNS and CDR2 is SASEGT. The CDR3 sequence is 16 residues long. The CDR3 spells CASRTNRGRNTGELFF. The DNA for the CDR3 is TGTGCCAGCAGGACTAACAGGGGGCGGAACACCGGGGAGCTGTTTTTT.

On this clone: An end of the junction does not agree with germline; a read error may underlie this. J is TRBJ2-7 and V is TRBV7-9; D call uncertain. The germline gives CDR1 SEHNR, CDR2 FQNEAQ (reference sequence). The CDR3 totals 12 residues. CDR3: CASRKTGYEKYF. CDR3 DNA sequence: TGTGCCAGCAGGAAGACGGGTTACGAGAAGTACTTT. Based on the CDR3 plus reference TRBV7-9 and TRBJ2-7, the full variable domain is DTGVSQNPRHKITKRGQNVTFRCDPISEHNRLYWYRQTLGQGPEFLTYFQNEAQLEKSRLLSDRFSAERPKGSFSTLEIQRTEQGDSAMYLCASRKTGYEKYFGPGTRLTVT.

The chain links TRBV2 to TRBJ2-2; 12 bases fit TRBD2. Germline V gene sequence: CDR1 SNHLY, CDR2 FYNNEI. The V and J ends lost 4 bases and 6 bases, in that order; junction bases with no gene match: 3. CDR3 length equals 15 residues. The DNA of the CDR3 is TGTGCCAGCAGTGGACTAGCGGGAGTAGCCGGGGAGCTGTTTTTT. Protein product: CASSGLAGVAGELFF. Drawing the rest from reference TRBV2 and TRBJ2-2, the complete variable domain is EPEVTQTPSHQVTQMGQEVILRCVPISNHLYFYWYRQILGQKVEFLVSFYNNEISEKSEIFDDQFSVERPDGSNFTLKIRSTKLEDSAMYFCASSGLAGVAGELFFGEGSRLTVL.

This clone was recorded many times. The chain combines TRBV5-1 with TRBJ1-2, with TRBD1 matching 7 bases. The ends lost 0 bases at V and 4 bases at J; junction bases unmatched: 3. Germline V gene lookup returns CDR1 SGHRS and CDR2 YFSETQ. This CDR3 spans 14 amino acids. The CDR3 here is CASSLDRQGYGYTF. As DNA, the CDR3 is TGCGCCAGCAGCTTGGACCGACAGGGCTATGGCTACACCTTC.

The chain carries TRBV6-1 and TRBJ2-7, with 8 bases lining up with TRBD2. Unmatched junction bases numbered 10, after V lost 8 bases and J lost 4 bases. The germline V gene encodes CDR1 MNHNS and CDR2 SASEGT. This CDR3 has 14 amino acids. CDR3 DNA sequence: TGTGCCAGCGCCGGGAGGGCCAGTTCGTACGAGCAGTACTTC. Its translation: CASAGRASSYEQYF.

The chain carries TRBV9 and TRBJ1-2; unclear D gene. CDR1 SGDLS and CDR2 YYNGEE come from the germline V gene. V was trimmed by 4 bases and J by 4 bases, leaving 17 bases between them. This CDR3 contains 15 residues. The chain's CDR3 is CASSSSDEPGYGYTF. The CDR3 DNA reads as TGTGCCAGCAGCTCGTCTGACGAACCTGGCTATGGCTACACCTTC.

Only a few counts were recorded for this clone. V is TRBV6-2 or TRBV6-3 and J is TRBJ2-7; no firm D call. Germline V gives CDR1 MNHEY, CDR2 SVGEGT. The length of the CDR3 is 13 residues. V shed 9 bases and J shed 3 bases, with 15 bases lying between them. CDR3 sequence reads: CARRRIELYEQYF. The CDR3 DNA is TGTGCCAGAAGACGGATTGAGCTCTACGAGCAGTACTTC.

A few counts support this clone. The rearrangement joins TRBV24-1 to TRBJ2-2; D not resolved. V was shortened by 7 bases and J by 3 bases, with 5 bases between the two germline ends. In germline, CDR1 is KGHDR, CDR2 SFDVKD. This CDR3 has 12 amino acids. CDR3 DNA sequence: TGTGCCACCAGCTTGTACACCGGGGAGCTGTTTTTT. It encodes CATSLYTGELFF.

This clone occurred many times. This rearrangement joins TRBV7-2 to TRBJ2-5; 10 bases are shared with TRBD2. Trimming removed 4 bases from V and 5 bases from J; junction bases left unmatched: 13. This CDR3 contains 17 residues. Germline assignment: CDR1 SGHTA and CDR2 FQGNSA. For the CDR3, the DNA is TGTGCCAGCAGCTGGTTGCTAGCGGGAGCGTCGGGTGAGACCCAGTACTTC. This codes for CASSWLLAGASGETQYF.

This clone has more than one count but fewer than ten. This chain joins TRBV6-1 and TRBJ2-1; the match to TRBD2 covers 7 bases. The CDR3 consists of 15 residues. V was pared by 3 bases and J by 3 bases, with 5 bases of the junction left unmatched. Per the germline V gene, CDR1 is MNHNS and CDR2 is SASEGT. Written as DNA, the CDR3 is TGTGCCAGCAGTGAGGGGGGGGTCAGCTACAATGAGCAGTTCTTC. Translated: CASSEGGVSYNEQFF.

This clone was observed a handful of times. V and J are TRBV27 and TRBJ2-3, with TRBD1 matching over 9 bases. With V trimmed by 7 bases and J by 4 bases, 6 bases remained unmatched. Germline V gives CDR1 MNHEY, CDR2 SMNVEV (reference sequence). The CDR3 has 14 residues. The CDR3 reads CASTWTGEADTQYF. CDR3 nucleotides: TGTGCCAGCACCTGGACAGGGGAGGCAGATACGCAGTATTTT.

The chain combines TRBV11-2 with TRBJ2-1; D is perhaps TRBD2 (6 bases). The V and J ends lost 4 bases and 3 bases respectively, with 16 bases between them. The germline V gene has CDR1 SGHAT and CDR2 FQNNGV. This CDR3 has 16 residues. The CDR3 region is CASSYLRLVFYNEQFF. The CDR3 DNA reads as TGTGCCAGCAGCTATCTTAGACTAGTCTTCTACAATGAGCAGTTCTTC. The full variable domain, rest sourced from reference TRBV11-2 and TRBJ2-1, is EAGVAQSPRYKIIEKRQSVAFWCNPISGHATLYWYQQILGQGPKLLIQFQNNGVVDDSQLPKDRFSAERLKGVDSTLKIQPAKLEDSAVYLCASSYLRLVFYNEQFFGPGTRLTVL.

This clone occurred a few times. The chain couples TRBV6-1 to TRBJ2-2; 10 bases map to TRBD2. CDR1 is MNHNS, CDR2 SASEGT, per germline. The CDR3 has 16 amino acids. After removal of 2 bases from V and 1 base from J, the junction contained 1 base not matched to a gene. CDR3 nucleotides: TGTGCCAGCAGTGAACTAGCGGGAGAGAACACCGGGGAGCTGTTTTTT. Encoded protein: CASSELAGENTGELFF.

The V gene is TRBV5-1, the J gene TRBJ1-1; D not certain. The CDR3 covers 16 residues. V was cut by 0 bases and J by 0 bases, with 12 bases left in between. Germline V gene data show CDR1 as SGHRS and CDR2 as YFSETQ. CDR3 residues: CASSLAPGGMNTEAFF. The CDR3 coding sequence is TGCGCCAGCAGCTTGGCCCCAGGTGGGATGAACACTGAAGCTTTCTTT.